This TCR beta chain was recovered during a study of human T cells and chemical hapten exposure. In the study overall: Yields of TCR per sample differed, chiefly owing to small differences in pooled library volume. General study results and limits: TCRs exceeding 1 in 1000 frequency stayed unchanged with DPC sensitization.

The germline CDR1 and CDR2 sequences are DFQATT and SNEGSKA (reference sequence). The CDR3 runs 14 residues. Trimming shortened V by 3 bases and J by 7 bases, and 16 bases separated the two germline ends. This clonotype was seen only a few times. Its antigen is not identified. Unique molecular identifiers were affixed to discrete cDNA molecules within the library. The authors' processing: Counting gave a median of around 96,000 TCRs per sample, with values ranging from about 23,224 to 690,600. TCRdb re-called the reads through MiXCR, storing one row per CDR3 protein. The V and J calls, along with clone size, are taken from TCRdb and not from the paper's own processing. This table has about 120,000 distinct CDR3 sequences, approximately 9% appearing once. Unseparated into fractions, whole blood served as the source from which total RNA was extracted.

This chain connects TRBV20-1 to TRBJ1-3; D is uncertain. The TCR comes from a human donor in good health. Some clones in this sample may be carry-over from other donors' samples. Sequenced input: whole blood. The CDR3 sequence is CSARGSGSLNTIYF. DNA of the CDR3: TGCAGTGCTAGGGGTTCCGGGAGCCTTAACACCATATATTTT.